The present T cell receptor beta chain was sequenced within a study of T cell changes during pregnancy in multiple sclerosis. Here immunoSEQ multiplex PCR was the method, and the copy in TCRdb shows in-frame clones only, minus some. Counted here are some 53,000 clones, approximately 92% occurring once; the ten biggest clones make up around 0.25%. J was trimmed by 4 bases and V by 6 bases; bases with no gene match: 4. This CDR3 comprises 13 residues. CDR1 is MGHDK and CDR2 is SYGVNS in the germline V gene. Sample: CD4+ T cells from peripheral blood mononuclear cells, taken in the third trimester of pregnancy. The sequence derives from a female donor with multiple sclerosis, enrolled in a pregnancy study. The chain uses TRBV25-1 and TRBJ1-1; TRBD1 matches at 8 bases. DNA for the CDR3: TGTGCCAGCAGCCTTACAGGGGGCACTGAAGCTTTCTTT. Its translation is CASSLTGGTEAFF.